This entry features one T cell receptor beta chain sequence. Its cognate antigen is unknown. This sample is part of a study of shared clonotypes between healthy human individuals. In the study overall: The donor group consisted of a couple of women and a few men, aged 18 to 49.

Whole-study results and caveats: Compared with memory subsets, naive subsets generally had larger estimated richness. In the sorted subsets, rarefaction showed sequencing was incomplete despite large depth.

Produced via immunoSEQ multiplex PCR; TCRdb's table is partial and in-frame only. The data contain about 1 million clones, around four fifths of them seen just once; the ten biggest clones take up approximately 1.5%. The germline V gene encodes CDR1 SGHRS and CDR2 YFSETQ. The CDR3 covers 13 residues. The V end was cut by 3 bases, the J end by 9 bases, with 13 bases between. This clonotype was sampled from a man in his late teens or twenties in good health. The source material was memory CD4+ T cells sorted from blood. Subset noted: CD45RA-negative fraction. The rearrangement links TRBV5-1 to TRBJ2-1; D remains unclear. For the CDR3, the DNA is TGCGCCAGCAGCTCAAGGGTCGGCGGTGAGCAGTTCTTC. Translated: CASSSRVGGEQFF.